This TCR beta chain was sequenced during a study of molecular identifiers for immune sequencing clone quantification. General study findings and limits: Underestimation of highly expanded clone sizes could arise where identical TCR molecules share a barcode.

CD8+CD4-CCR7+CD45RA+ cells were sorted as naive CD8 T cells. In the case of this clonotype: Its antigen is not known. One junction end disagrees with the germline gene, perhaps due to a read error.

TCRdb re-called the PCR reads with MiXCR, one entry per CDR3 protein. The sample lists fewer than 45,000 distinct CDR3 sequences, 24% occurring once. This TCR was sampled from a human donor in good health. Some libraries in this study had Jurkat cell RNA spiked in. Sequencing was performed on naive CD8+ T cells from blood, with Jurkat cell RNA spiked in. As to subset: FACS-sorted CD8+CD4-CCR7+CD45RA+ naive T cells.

The CDR3 sequence is CASSHWGPYELYF. CDR3 coding DNA: TGTGCCAGCAGCCATTGGGGGCCCTACGAGCTGTACTTC. This chain joins TRBV3-1 and TRBJ2-7, with D possibly being TRBD1 (6 bases). The CDR3 is 13 residues long. Germline CDR1 LGHDT, CDR2 YNNKEL (reference sequence).